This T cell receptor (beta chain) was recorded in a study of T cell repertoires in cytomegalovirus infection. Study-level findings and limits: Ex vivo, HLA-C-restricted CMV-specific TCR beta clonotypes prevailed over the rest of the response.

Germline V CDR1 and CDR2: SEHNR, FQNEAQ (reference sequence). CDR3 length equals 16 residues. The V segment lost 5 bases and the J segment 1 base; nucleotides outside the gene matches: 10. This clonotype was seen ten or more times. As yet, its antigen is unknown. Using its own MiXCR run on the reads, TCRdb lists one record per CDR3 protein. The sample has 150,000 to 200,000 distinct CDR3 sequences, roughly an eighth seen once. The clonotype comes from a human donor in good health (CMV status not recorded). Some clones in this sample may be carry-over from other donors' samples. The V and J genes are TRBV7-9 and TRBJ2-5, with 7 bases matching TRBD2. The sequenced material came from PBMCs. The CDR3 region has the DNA TGTGCCAGCAGCCCCGGGGGGAGGCCAACCCAAGAGACCCAGTACTTC. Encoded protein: CASSPGGRPTQETQYF.